The following is a T cell receptor beta chain sequence with its context. What it binds is unknown. The same CDR3 also results from other DNA sequences found in this sample. V was shortened by 3 bases and J by 1 base, with 9 bases between the two germline ends. The CDR3 runs 15 residues. CDR1 and CDR2 (germline): KGHSH, LQKENI. CD4+ cells were split into CD45RA+ naive and CD45RA-negative memory subsets. Clones were sequenced by immunoSEQ multiplex PCR, and TCRdb holds only the in-frame ones, with some missing. This repertoire shows some 2.4 million clones, 80% to 95% found once; its top ten account for roughly 0.36%. This specimen belongs to a study of shared clonotypes between healthy human individuals. Study results and limitations: Non-shared clonotypes had lower generation probabilities than clonotypes shared by all four sorted-subset donors. It was expected that sequencing depth would affect clonotype sharing among donors. Naive subsets generally exceeded memory subsets in estimated richness.

The TCR originated in a man younger than 35 in good health. Some clones in this sample may be carry-over from other donors' samples. Sequencing input: naive CD4+ T cells from PBMCs. Subset indicated: CD45RA+ positively selected. The chain is built from TRBV18 and TRBJ2-2; no definite D call. The CDR3 DNA follows: TGTGCCAGCTCACCTCCGAGACAGAACACCGGGGAGCTGTTTTTT. Translated: CASSPPRQNTGELFF.